This entry features one TCR beta chain sequence. This clonotype was counted ten times or more. Its antigen has not been determined. Given a much more abundant clone one base away, this may be a read error. This entry comes from a study of esophageal squamous cell carcinoma under preoperative chemotherapy (dated by TCRdb to between 2017 and 2018). About the investigation overall: The study profiled TCR repertoires of both peripheral blood T cells and tumor-infiltrating lymphocytes. Repertoires from samples taken before paclitaxel-nedaplatin therapy were compared with repertoires from samples taken after paclitaxel-nedaplatin therapy. The study assessed how paclitaxel-nedaplatin chemotherapy affected T-cell receptor repertoires in patients with esophageal squamous cell carcinoma. The cohort comprised 4 or 5 patients with primary esophageal squamous cell carcinoma.

Receptor libraries were prepared by PCR. Sequencing was performed on a HiSeq X Ten. TCR repertoires were characterized by high-throughput sequencing. TCRdb reran the public reads through fastp at Q25 and MiXCR, keeping productive beta chains. Under each unique CDR3 protein, matching rows form one entry showing the most common genes and DNA. The sample table shows tens of thousands of distinct CDR3 sequences, and approximately 50% are seen once. The top ten clones comprise over 9.5% of the sample. CDR1 SEHNR and CDR2 FQNEAQ were looked up in the germline V gene (reference sequence). The CDR3 spans 15 residues, from the cysteine through the phenylalanine. Of all the DNA, just the CDR3 is kept, 45 bases in frame from base 1. V is pruned by 4 bases and J by 13 bases, leaving 12 bases of the junction without a gene match. Taken with the paper, the label for time point translates to: before preoperative PTX-NDP chemotherapy. Before surgery, patients were given paclitaxel-nedaplatin as preoperative chemotherapy.

General conclusions and limits of the study: The analysis included only four or five patients with esophageal squamous cell carcinoma, making the cohort small. Post-treatment tumor-infiltrating lymphocytes appeared to be derived in part from peripheral T cells migrating into the tumor, rather than solely from local clonal changes. Clonotype frequencies shifted immediately and substantially under paclitaxel-nedaplatin therapy, and abundant clones were more likely to contract than to amplify. A significant increase in TCR diversity was observed in peripheral T cells after chemotherapy, whereas no such increase was observed in tumor-infiltrating lymphocytes.

The clonotype was recovered from a human donor with esophageal squamous cell carcinoma. The donor label of this sample is uncertain. The sequence is built from TRBV7-9 and TRBJ2-1; 11 nucleotides in the junction match TRBD1. Sample collection was performed from a patient given preoperative chemotherapy. The DNA is TGTGCCAGCAGCTGGGAGTCGGACAGGGGGCAGACCCAGTTCTTC. This gives the protein CASSWESDRGQTQFF.